This record covers a single TCR beta chain. No cognate antigen has been identified for it. No much larger clonotype is one base removed from it; base qualities were not supplied. The CDR3 covers 17 residues, taking in both the cysteine and the phenylalanine. Only the CDR3 DNA stays, 51 bases, in frame from base 1. V gives up 0 bases and J gives up 1 base, and the segment between their germline ends measures 16 bases. The germline V gene (reference sequence) specifies SGHNT as CDR1 and YYREEE as CDR2. This sample was included in a study of cytomegalovirus exposure and HLA in healthy donors (dated by TCRdb to about 2017). In terms of the full investigation: An earlier analysis of several hundred of the donors reported roughly 270 Gb of sequence data and 117 million unique TCR beta sequences from about 200 million T cells. Approximately 310 gigabases of sequencing data and approximately 85 million unique TCR sequences were included in an early release covering about 700 HLA-typed donors. Of the 398 genotyped donors, around 81% fell in the genetic ancestry cluster associated with self-reported Caucasian donors. The study was designed to test whether signatures of past pathogen exposure could be identified by cataloging public T cell receptors. Using immunosequencing, the study profiled T cell repertoires from fewer than 850 subjects and related those repertoires to cytomegalovirus serostatus. A separate validation cohort of more than 100 different subjects was used in addition to the roughly 720-subject first cohort. The study combined high-throughput TCR immunosequencing, statistical association of individual TCRs with disease status, and machine learning to predict cytomegalovirus infection status. In a later analysis, previously published TCR beta repertoires from 550 to 700 donors were re-analyzed and high-resolution HLA genotyping was added so that TCR occurrence patterns could be studied. In the later analysis, no new phenotypic data were used to find candidate immune exposures; instead, reliance was placed on TCR beta sequences and their occurrence across donors. To decide whether each TCR beta V gene segment behaved as functional or pseudogenic, an earlier analysis of some 600 of the donors relied on high-throughput TCR beta sequencing. Alongside the repertoire data, information on donor age, sex, ethnicity and CMV serostatus was compiled. A later genetic analysis used genome-wide SNP genotypes for about 65% of the 666 donors, treating that subset as a discovery cohort. All discovery cohort repertoires had been generated on a single sequencing platform. HLA typing covered class I and class II loci at four-digit resolution. The number of donors typed differed by locus, with roughly 629-640 for A, B, C, DRB1 and DQB1, around 500 for DQA1, 606 for DPA1, and over 400 for DPB1. Roughly 5 DR-DQ haplotypes were handled as single units for association and clustering, since linkage in the cohort was strong. On average, roughly 200,000 unique TCR beta nucleotide sequences were sequenced per donor among 398 genotyped donors of the cohort, with roughly 18% of those sequences being non-productive. The research as a whole found: In a later analysis, most CMV-associated TCR beta chains were found to appear HLA-restricted, with HLA associations seemingly driven largely by CMV exposure. V-gene and J-gene trimming of TCR beta chains was associated with a missense DCLRE1C variant in a later genetic analysis, and the association was replicated in an independent cohort. A total of 150 to 200 TCR beta chains were listed by the study as associated with cytomegalovirus. Specific HLA alleles were associated with more than 15,000 TCR beta sequences at a false discovery rate of 0.05 in a later analysis. Because counts were too low, some 17 rarely observed V segments, including chromosome 9 orphons, were left out of the earlier analysis of about 620 of the donors. The sequencing pipeline was judged likely to have produced a cluster of highly shared sequence variants as a technical artifact. In a later analysis, HLA-associated TCR beta chains showed more clonal expansion and lower generation probabilities than non-associated chains that were equally common. Roughly uniform sequencing depth across donors was assumed in presence/absence analyses, although this assumption may not hold. Because the 87-base-pair reads could not distinguish some IMGT-functional V segments, including TRBV6-2 and TRBV6-3, those segments were excluded. According to a later analysis, parvovirus B19, influenza, CMV and Epstein-Barr virus appeared linked to several top co-occurrence clusters. Correlated functional status among segregating V segments might be attributable to linkage disequilibrium, but an unknown experimental factor could not be ruled out. An earlier analysis of 450 to 750 of the donors showed that most TCR beta V segments appeared in productive rearrangements either about 87% or about 30% of the time, which broadly matched IMGT annotations. According to a later genetic analysis, donors in an Asian-associated ancestry cluster had fewer N-insertions in productive TCRs than the roughly 700-donor mean. In both the original and validation cohorts, the classifier was reported to diagnose cytomegalovirus status with high specificity and sensitivity. It was suggested by the authors that the approach could potentially be generalized to other disease states and immunological phenotypes. Only TCR beta chains were sequenced in this cohort, and the absence of alpha or paired-chain data limited detectable features. Most TCR sequences were observed very rarely across donors, whereas some public TCRs were present in many individuals. When HLA alleles, especially DR and DQ, strongly co-occurred, attributing TCR associations to individual alleles was difficult. The only immune exposure information available for the cohort was CMV serostatus. According to a later analysis, TCR association rates differed among HLA loci, with DRB1 alleles showing the most associated TCRs and HLA-C alleles showing the fewest. A further reported finding was that TCR beta sequences accurately predicted the HLA-A and HLA-B alleles for most subjects in the first cohort. Three of the identified cytomegalovirus-associated TCR beta chains were confirmed in vitro to be specific for cytomegalovirus antigens. Because HLA typing was unavailable for some donors at each locus, only the typed subset was used in association tests.

Libraries came from the immunoSEQ multiplex PCR assay. A mixture of 60 forward primers for TCR Vbeta segments and 13 reverse primers for TCR Jbeta segments was used in the multiplex PCR. A multiplex PCR assay on genomic DNA amplified the CDR3 region of rearranged TCR beta genes. The Illumina HiSeq System was used to sequence the amplified TCR beta libraries as 87-base-pair reads. Processing in the source paper ran as follows. A later analysis tallied roughly 80 million unique TCR beta chains across the 640 or so repertoires, and about 10 million of those chains were shared by two or more donors. Raw reads were error-corrected and collapsed into unique sequences with a nearest-neighbor algorithm that merged closely related sequences to remove PCR and sequencing errors. Alignment of CDR3 sequences to IMGT reference sequences was used to assign V, D and J gene segments. For a sequence to be retained, a match of at least six nucleotides was required to both a V gene segment and a J gene segment. Rearrangements were called productive when the CDR3 lacked stop codons and stayed in frame with V and J; all others were non-productive. Following IMGT convention, CDR3 was defined as the stretch from the second conserved V-encoded cysteine up to the conserved J-encoded phenylalanine. In an earlier analysis of around 600 of the donors, sequences lacking an unambiguous match to a single V gene segment were excluded. In an earlier analysis of some 590 of the donors, a V segment was called functional when productive rearrangements were above 56.7%, and segregating when the standard deviation between donors exceeded 5%. A statistical classification framework was developed to diagnose cytomegalovirus status using the catalog of TCR beta chain sequences. A later analysis assigned V and J genes by comparing TCR nucleotide sequences with IMGT/GENE-DB human TR gene sequences. In a later analysis, CDR3 sequences and most-parsimonious VDJ recombination scenarios were assigned using the TCRdist pipeline. In a later analysis, each TCR beta chain was defined by its CDR3 amino acid sequence together with its V-gene family, and reads without a unique V-gene family were excluded. In a later analysis, around 600 highly shared, low-generation-probability nucleotide sequences were removed to address suspected cross-contamination and a sequencing artifact. A later analysis calculated a clonal expansion index for each public chain from normalized within-repertoire ranks of inferred template counts. A later analysis computed generation probabilities with a VDJ recombination model fitted to out-of-frame rearrangements, and checked the results against IGoR. In a later analysis, TCR-TCR, TCR-HLA and TCR-CMV co-occurrence was scored with hypergeometric tests, and a repertoire-size bias correction was applied to TCR pairs. False discovery rates were estimated in a later analysis by permuting HLA or CMV assignments 20 times. A later analysis grouped co-occurring TCRs with DBSCAN, adding TCRdist sequence similarity when clustering within HLA-allele-positive subsets. Repertoires with fewer than 30,000 or more than 120,000 public chains, plus five repertoires with anomalous nucleotide sharing, were excluded from co-occurrence clustering. TCRdb carries this immuneACCESS record with in-frame sequences only. Its versions omit some clonotypes, under half of them owing to an unresolved V gene in the studies checked, with the rest unexplained. That table supplies the V and J calls and clone size; D and trimming were determined from the DNA. Here the sample has a few hundred thousand clones; 92% occur a single time. Around 1.7% of the sample goes to the ten largest clones.

The cohort was made up of roughly 670 healthy bone marrow donors. At the time of sampling, all cohort members were nominally healthy, though unrecorded immune exposures were likely present. The donor was CMV seronegative and was included in the group of around 320 seronegative cohort members. A peripheral blood sample was provided by each donor, and peripheral blood mononuclear cells were used for TCR beta sequencing. Genomic DNA extraction from the blood cell samples was performed with the Qiagen DNeasy Blood Extraction Kit. This sequence uses TRBV5-4 and TRBJ2-5; perhaps TRBD1 is the D gene, with 6 bases matching. This TCR was sampled from a girl aged 2 to 9 in good health and CMV-seronegative. The sequencing input was PBMCs. The CDR3 protein is CASSLGARGPTQETQYF. The base sequence is TGTGCCAGCAGCTTGGGGGCCAGGGGCCCAACCCAAGAGACCCAGTACTTC.